This record looks at one T cell receptor beta chain sequence and its context. The antigen is undetermined. The data were obtained in a study of radiotherapy plus CTLA-4 blockade in lung cancer. The wider study: Objective response rate was around 19%; disease control rate, around 30%.

Points from the study as a whole: In blood, TCR clones derived from the tumor expanded after radiotherapy plus ipilimumab. Response, reportedly, was best predicted by interferon-beta along with early blood T cell clone dynamics.

Enrolled patients, whose metastatic non-small-cell lung cancer was chemo-refractory, received focal radiation plus CTLA-4 blockade with ipilimumab. TCRdb's copy holds only in-frame clones and misses some; the assay was immunoSEQ multiplex PCR. The table lists 70,000 to 100,000 clones, about 86% of them singletons. Specimen: peripheral blood, collected from a patient treated with radiotherapy plus ipilimumab. This TCR came from a human donor with non-small cell lung cancer who had a partial response to radiotherapy plus ipilimumab.

The CDR3, as DNA: TGTGCCAGCAGCCAAGTGACAGGGTGGAACACTGAAGCTTTCTTT. This encodes CASSQVTGWNTEAFF. The V and J genes are TRBV14 and TRBJ1-1; the match to TRBD1 covers 7 bases. The J segment lost 1 base and the V segment lost 1 base, leaving 3 bases of the junction unmatched. Germline CDR1 SGHDN, CDR2 FVKESK. The length of the CDR3 is 15 residues. The whole variable domain, remainder taken from reference TRBV14 and TRBJ1-1, is EAGVTQFPSHSVIEKGQTVTLRCDPISGHDNLYWYRRVMGKEIKFLLHFVKESKQDESGMPNNRFLAERTGGTYSTLKVQPAELEDSGVYFCASSQVTGWNTEAFFGQGTRLTVV.